Listed below are T cell receptor beta chains from one sample, sequenced in a study of Ad26.COV2.S vaccination and SARS-CoV-2 variants. Only in-frame clones appear in the TCRdb table, and some are missing; sequencing was by immunoSEQ multiplex PCR. The sample holds about 420,000 clones, over 75% seen once. The material was peripheral blood, obtained in a trial of Ad26.COV2.S vaccine versus placebo. These receptors all come from a person aged 18-65 years who received the Ad26.COV2.S COVID-19 vaccine or a placebo. CDR3s include the opening cysteine and the closing phenylalanine or tryptophan. Fields, in order: clone size, V gene, CDR3 protein. Some rows have no size entry. The others give once, few or many, or a class for an expanded clone.

abundance: once; v_gene: TRBV18; CDR3aa: CASSPNSGGLTEAFF
abundance: .; v_gene: TRBV12-3/TRBV12-4; CDR3aa: CASSLTVAEAFF
abundance: .; v_gene: TRBV6-2/TRBV6-3; CDR3aa: CASTPLTNTGELFF
abundance: .; v_gene: TRBV9; CDR3aa: CASSVGGSYNSPLHF
abundance: .; v_gene: TRBV27; CDR3aa: CASSILFRQPQHF
abundance: few; v_gene: TRBV6-4; CDR3aa: CASSETSEGNEQFF
abundance: .; v_gene: TRBV6-5; CDR3aa: CASNPAGRSYEQYF
abundance: .; v_gene: TRBV4-2; CDR3aa: CASSQGGTGAVGNTIYF
abundance: .; v_gene: TRBV10-3; CDR3aa: CAISGQGSSYGYTF
abundance: .; v_gene: TRBV29-1; CDR3aa: CSVAQIYGYTF
abundance: .; v_gene: TRBV30; CDR3aa: CAWTETGPLHYGYTF
abundance: .; v_gene: TRBV3-1/TRBV3-2; CDR3aa: CASSSGRGSGANVLTF
abundance: .; v_gene: TRBV5-4; CDR3aa: CASSSGTAIYF
abundance: .; v_gene: TRBV5-1; CDR3aa: CASSLVRQGTGGEQFF
abundance: .; v_gene: TRBV5-5; CDR3aa: CASSLTDNEQFF
abundance: few; v_gene: TRBV5-4; CDR3aa: CASRRVGENEKLFF
abundance: .; v_gene: TRBV29-1; CDR3aa: CSAGTGVAETQYF
abundance: once; v_gene: TRBV7-2; CDR3aa: CASSLAGSGGLTDTQYF
abundance: once; v_gene: TRBV4-2; CDR3aa: CASSQVEASGANVLTF
abundance: .; v_gene: TRBV4-1; CDR3aa: CASSQASQSLHF
abundance: .; v_gene: TRBV5-6; CDR3aa: CASSRGAIQETQYF
abundance: once; v_gene: TRBV5-1; CDR3aa: CASSLEAETNYGYTF
abundance: .; v_gene: TRBV28; CDR3aa: CASSFGTAYNEQFF
abundance: .; v_gene: TRBV6-2/TRBV6-3; CDR3aa: CASSQTGNPATQYF
abundance: few; v_gene: TRBV6-2/TRBV6-3; CDR3aa: CASSPQSTRLRWGF
abundance: .; v_gene: TRBV7-8; CDR3aa: CASSLSGDPGNTIYF
abundance: .; v_gene: TRBV9; CDR3aa: CASSVGSGGAETQYF
abundance: once; v_gene: TRBV5-5; CDR3aa: CASSLSDGYYEQYF
abundance: .; v_gene: TRBV6-5; CDR3aa: CASRLAGGRDTQYF
abundance: .; v_gene: TRBV5-8; CDR3aa: CASSLLGADTEAFF
abundance: .; v_gene: TRBV5-1; CDR3aa: CASSSGGDTEAFF
abundance: .; v_gene: TRBV6-5; CDR3aa: CASSSPPSGGGDTQYF
abundance: once; v_gene: TRBV6-5; CDR3aa: CASSYRTELNTEAFF
abundance: .; v_gene: TRBV2; CDR3aa: CASSADRENTIYF
abundance: once; v_gene: TRBV9; CDR3aa: CASSLIGAGETQYF
abundance: few; v_gene: TRBV30; CDR3aa: CAWSVFQGHEQYF
abundance: .; v_gene: TRBV5-1; CDR3aa: CASSFGTGMNTEAFF
abundance: .; v_gene: TRBV28; CDR3aa: CASSLTRSYGYTF
abundance: .; v_gene: TRBV28; CDR3aa: CASSPQGSYNEQFF
abundance: .; v_gene: TRBV4-2; CDR3aa: CASSPLGQGAYEQYF
abundance: .; v_gene: TRBV2; CDR3aa: CASPLGEYEQYF
abundance: once; v_gene: TRBV23-1; CDR3aa: CATATEPPAGHTEAFF
abundance: .; v_gene: TRBV30; CDR3aa: CAWGTRGEQYF
abundance: .; v_gene: TRBV6-2/TRBV6-3; CDR3aa: CASSPQGYSNQPQHF
abundance: .; v_gene: TRBV19; CDR3aa: CASSIAAGANTGELFF
abundance: few; v_gene: TRBV7-2; CDR3aa: CASSLQTGVGNTIYF
abundance: .; v_gene: TRBV10-3; CDR3aa: CAISESGRHNEKLFF
abundance: .; v_gene: TRBV6-6; CDR3aa: CASSGYREGYEQYF
abundance: .; v_gene: TRBV12-3/TRBV12-4; CDR3aa: CASAENSDGYTF